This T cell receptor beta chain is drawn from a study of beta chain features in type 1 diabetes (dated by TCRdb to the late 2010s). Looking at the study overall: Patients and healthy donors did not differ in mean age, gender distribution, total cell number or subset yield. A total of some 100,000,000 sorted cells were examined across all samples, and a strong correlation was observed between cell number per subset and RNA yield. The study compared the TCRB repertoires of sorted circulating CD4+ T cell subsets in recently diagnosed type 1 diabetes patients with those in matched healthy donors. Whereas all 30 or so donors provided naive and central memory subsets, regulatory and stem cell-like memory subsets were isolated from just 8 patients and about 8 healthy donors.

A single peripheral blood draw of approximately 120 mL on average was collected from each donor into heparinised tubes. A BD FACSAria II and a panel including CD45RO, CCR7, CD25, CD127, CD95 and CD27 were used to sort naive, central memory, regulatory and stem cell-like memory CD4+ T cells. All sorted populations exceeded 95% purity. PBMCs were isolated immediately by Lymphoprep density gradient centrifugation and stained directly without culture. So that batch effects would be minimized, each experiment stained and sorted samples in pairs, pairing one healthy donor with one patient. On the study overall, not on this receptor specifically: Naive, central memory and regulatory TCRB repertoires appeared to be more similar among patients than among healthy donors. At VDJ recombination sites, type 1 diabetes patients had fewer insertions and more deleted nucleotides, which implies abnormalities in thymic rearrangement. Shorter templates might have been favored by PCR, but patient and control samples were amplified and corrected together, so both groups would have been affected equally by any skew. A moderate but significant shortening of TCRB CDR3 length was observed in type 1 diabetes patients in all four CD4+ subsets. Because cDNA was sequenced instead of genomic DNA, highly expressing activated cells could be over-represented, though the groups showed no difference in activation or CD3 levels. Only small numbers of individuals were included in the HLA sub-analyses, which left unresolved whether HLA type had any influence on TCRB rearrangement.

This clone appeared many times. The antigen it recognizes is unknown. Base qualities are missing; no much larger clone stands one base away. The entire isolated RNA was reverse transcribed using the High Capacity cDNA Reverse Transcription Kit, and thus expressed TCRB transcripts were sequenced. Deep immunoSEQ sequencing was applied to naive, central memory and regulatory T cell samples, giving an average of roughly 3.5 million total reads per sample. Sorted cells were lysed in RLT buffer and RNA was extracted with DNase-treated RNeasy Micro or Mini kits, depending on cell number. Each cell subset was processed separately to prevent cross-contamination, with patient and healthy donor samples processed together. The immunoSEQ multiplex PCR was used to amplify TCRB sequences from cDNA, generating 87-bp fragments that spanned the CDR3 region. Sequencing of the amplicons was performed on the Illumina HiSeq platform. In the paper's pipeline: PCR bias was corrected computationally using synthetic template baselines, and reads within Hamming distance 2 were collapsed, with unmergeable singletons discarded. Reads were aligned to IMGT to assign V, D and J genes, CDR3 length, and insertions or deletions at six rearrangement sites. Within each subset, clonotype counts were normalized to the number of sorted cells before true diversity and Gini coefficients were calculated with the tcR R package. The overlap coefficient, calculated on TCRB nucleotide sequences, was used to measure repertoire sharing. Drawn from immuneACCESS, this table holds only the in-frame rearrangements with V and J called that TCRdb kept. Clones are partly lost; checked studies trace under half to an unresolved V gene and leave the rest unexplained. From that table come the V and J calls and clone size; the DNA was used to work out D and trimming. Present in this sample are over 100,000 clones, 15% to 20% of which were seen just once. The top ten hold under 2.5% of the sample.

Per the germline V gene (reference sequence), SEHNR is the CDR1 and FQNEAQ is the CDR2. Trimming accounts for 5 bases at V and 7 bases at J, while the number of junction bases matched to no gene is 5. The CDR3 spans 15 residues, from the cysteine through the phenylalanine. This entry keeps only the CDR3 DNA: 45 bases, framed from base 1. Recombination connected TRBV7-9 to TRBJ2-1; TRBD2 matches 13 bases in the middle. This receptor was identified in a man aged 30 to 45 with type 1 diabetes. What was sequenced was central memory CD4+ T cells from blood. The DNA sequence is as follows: TGTGCCAGCAGCCGAACTAGCGGGGGGGCAAATGAGCAGTTCTTC. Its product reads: CASSRTSGGANEQFF.